This T cell receptor (beta chain) was recorded in a study of T cell responses to AZD1222 COVID-19 vaccine. Turning to the study itself: The analysis combined second doses at about 4 or about 12 weeks.

The repertoire was sequenced with immunoSEQ multiplex PCR; TCRdb's copy has only in-frame clones and lacks some. The sample lists around 94,000 clones, about 88% occurring once. Germline CDR1 is LNHDA and CDR2 is SQIVND (reference sequence). This CDR3 has 17 amino acids. V lost 1 base and J lost 0; bases outside the gene matches: 6. V gene TRBV19 combines with J gene TRBJ1-5, with 7 bases fitting TRBD1. This receptor was identified in an adult in good health. Sequenced material: peripheral blood, taken on day 0 of AZD1222 vaccination. This CDR3 reads CASSIGRDRLSNQPQHF. The CDR3 DNA reads TGTGCCAGTAGTATAGGTCGGGACAGACTTAGCAATCAGCCCCAGCATTTT.